A single T cell receptor (beta chain) is shown here with its context. TCRdb recomputed calls from the RACE reads with MiXCR, one row per CDR3 protein. Of about 70,000 distinct CDR3 sequences in the sample, roughly 9.7% are singletons; the top ten hold approximately 4.7%. Germline CDR1 is SQVTM and CDR2 is ANQGSEA. The CDR3 loop spans 12 amino acids. V lost 4 bases, J lost 0 bases, and 6 bases lay in between. The data belong to a study of human T cells and chemical hapten exposure. As for the study in general: Predominantly women, the patients had alopecia areata, totalis or universalis.

The time point: pre-sensitization, week 0. Indicated treatment: therapeutic diphenylcyclopropenone sensitization with weekly scalp DPC. This sample comprised whole blood, obtained in connection with sensitization to the hapten diphenylcyclopropenone (DPC). This TCR was recovered from a woman aged 50 to 60 with alopecia areata. Some clones in this sample may be carry-over from other donors' samples. V gene TRBV29-1 combines with J gene TRBJ1-2; D ambiguous. The CDR3 DNA reads as TGCAGCGTTGCGGTCCCTAACTATGGCTACACCTTC. It encodes CSVAVPNYGYTF. The full variable domain, in which reference TRBV29-1 and TRBJ1-2 provide the parts outside the CDR3, is SAVISQKPSRDICQRGTSLTIQCQVDSQVTMMFWYRQQPGQSLTLIATANQGSEATYESGFVIDKFPISRPNLTFSTLTVSNMSPEDSSIYLCSVAVPNYGYTFGSGTRLTVV.